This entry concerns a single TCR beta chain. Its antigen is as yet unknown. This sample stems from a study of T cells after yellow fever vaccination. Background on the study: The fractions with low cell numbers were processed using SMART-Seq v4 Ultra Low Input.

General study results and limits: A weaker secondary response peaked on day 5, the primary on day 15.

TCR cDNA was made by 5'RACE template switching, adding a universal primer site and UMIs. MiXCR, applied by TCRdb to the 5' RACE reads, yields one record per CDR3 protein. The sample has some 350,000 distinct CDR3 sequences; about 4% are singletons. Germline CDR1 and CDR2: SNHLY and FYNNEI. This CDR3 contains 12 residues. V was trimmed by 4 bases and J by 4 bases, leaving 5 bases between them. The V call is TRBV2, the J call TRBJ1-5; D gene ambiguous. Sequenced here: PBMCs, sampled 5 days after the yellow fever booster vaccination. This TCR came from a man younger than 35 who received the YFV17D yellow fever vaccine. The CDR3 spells CASSGYNQPQHF. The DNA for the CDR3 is TGTGCCAGCAGTGGGTATAATCAGCCCCAGCATTTT.